These 21 T cell receptor beta chains originate from one sample sequenced in a study of T cell clonotyping in hematopoietic cell transplantation. The data were produced by immunoSEQ multiplex PCR, yet TCRdb's version contains in-frame clones alone and is incomplete. The data hold 55,000 to 70,000 clones, with just under 95% observed a single time. Sequencing was done on a sample of peripheral blood mononuclear cells. Receptors were obtained from a man aged 45-60 years in good health. Some clones in this sample may be carry-over from other donors' samples.

The J gene is TRBJ1-1, the V gene TRBV6-5; D remains unclear. Germline V lookup: CDR1 MNHEY, CDR2 SVGAGI. The CDR3 runs to 15 residues. The ends were cut back, 2 bases at V and 0 bases at J, with 10 bases in the middle. The CDR3 DNA reads as TGTGCCAGCAGTTACGGCGAGAACCTGAACACTGAAGCTTTCTTT. This encodes CASSYGENLNTEAFF.

This clone is medium-sized (0.01 to 0.1%) within its sample. This chain uses TRBV19 with TRBJ2-3, with D perhaps TRBD2 (5 bases). Trimming left V 8 bases short and J 5 bases short, with 5 bases between. CDR1 is LNHDA and CDR2 is SQIVND in the germline V gene (reference sequence). The CDR3 has 10 amino acids. The CDR3 coding sequence is TGTGCCAGTGAGGGAGATACGCAGTATTTT. It specifies CASEGDTQYF.

The chain employs TRBV9 and TRBJ2-5; D remains ambiguous. The CDR3 is 14 amino acids. In germline, CDR1 is SGDLS, CDR2 YYNGEE. Trimming removed 0 bases at V and 2 bases at J, with 8 bases between. CDR3 in DNA: TGTGCCAGCAGCGTAGTCCCAGCACAAGAGACCCAGTACTTC. It translates to CASSVVPAQETQYF.

This rearrangement joins TRBV2 to TRBJ1-2; TRBD1 aligns across 8 bases. The V gene end was trimmed by 6 bases and the J gene end by 7 bases; junction bases not matched to a gene: 10. The CDR3 is 14 amino acids. Germline V lookup: CDR1 SNHLY, CDR2 FYNNEI. The CDR3: CASSRDRLEVGYTF. CDR3 sequence (DNA): TGTGCCAGCAGCCGGGACAGGCTGGAGGTTGGCTACACCTTC.

The rearrangement uses TRBV10-3 and TRBJ1-5; D may be TRBD1 (5 bases). This CDR3 has 13 residues. CDR1 is ENHRY and CDR2 is SYGVKD in the germline V gene. The V and J ends lost 0 bases and 9 bases respectively, with 9 bases between them. The CDR3 bases are TGTGCCATCAGTGAGTCTGGGGGACGGCCCCAGCATTTT. It codes for CAISESGGRPQHF.

The chain links TRBV6-6 to TRBJ1-5, with 9 bases that match TRBD1. The CDR3 has 15 amino acids. The V segment lost 7 bases and the J segment 4 bases; nucleotides outside the gene matches: 8. CDR1 and CDR2 (germline): MNHNY, SVGAGI (reference sequence). This CDR3 reads CASTADRGINQPQHF. In nucleotides, the CDR3 is TGTGCCAGCACCGCCGACAGGGGGATAAATCAGCCCCAGCATTTT.

This clone was found once. This chain's CDR3 is CASSVADTYGYTF. The CDR3 DNA reads TGTGCCAGCAGCGTTGCGGACACCTATGGCTACACCTTC. The chain has TRBV9 and TRBJ1-2; perhaps TRBD1 as D (5 bases). CDR1 is SGDLS and CDR2 is YYNGEE in the germline V gene. This CDR3 spans 13 amino acids. Trimming left V 2 bases short and J 4 bases short, with 9 bases between. Looking up the rest from reference TRBV9 and TRBJ1-2 gives the full variable domain: DSGVTQTPKHLITATGQRVTLRCSPRSGDLSVYWYQQSLDQGLQFLIQYYNGEERAKGNILERFSAQQFPDLHSELNLSSLELGDSALYFCASSVADTYGYTFGSGTRLTVV.

The chain links TRBV6-5 to TRBJ1-1; TRBD1 might be the D (6 bases). Germline V gene data show CDR1 as MNHEY and CDR2 as SVGAGI. Trimming took off 0 bases at V and 2 bases at J, with 10 bases between the two ends. The CDR3 covers 15 residues. CDR3 region: CASSYSRGVNTEAFF. CDR3 sequence (DNA): TGTGCCAGCAGTTACTCGAGGGGGGTCAACACTGAAGCTTTCTTT.

V is TRBV9 and J is TRBJ2-7; perhaps TRBD1 as D (5 bases). The V gene's germline CDR1 is SGDLS and CDR2 YYNGEE. The CDR3 runs to 15 residues. V was trimmed by 0 bases and J by 3 bases, leaving 13 bases between them. The CDR3, as DNA: TGTGCCAGCAGCGTAGGGGCAGGGAATTTCTACGAGCAGTACTTC. Amino acids: CASSVGAGNFYEQYF.

By its share, this clone is medium-sized. J is TRBJ2-7 and V is TRBV7-9; D may be TRBD1 or TRBD2 (5 bases each). V lost 6 bases, J lost 6 bases, and 21 bases lay in between. The V gene's germline CDR1 is SEHNR and CDR2 FQNEAQ (reference sequence). The CDR3 contains 15 residues. The CDR3 DNA reads as TGTGCCAGCAGGGACGGGACCGGACTTTTGGTCGAGCAGTACTTC. This codes for CASRDGTGLLVEQYF.

The V call is TRBV27, the J call TRBJ2-5, with D unresolved. The CDR3 is 9 amino acids. V was shortened by 7 bases and J by 5 bases, with 2 bases between the two germline ends. The germline CDR1 and CDR2 sequences are MNHEY and SMNVEV (reference sequence). CDR3 amino acids: CASMETQYF. CDR3 bases: TGTGCCAGCATGGAGACCCAGTACTTC.

The V gene is TRBV5-4, the J gene TRBJ2-5; no definite D call. Trimming removed 2 bases from V and 0 bases from J, with 2 bases in between. The CDR3 has 12 amino acids. Germline V gene data show CDR1 as SGHNT and CDR2 as YYREEE (reference sequence). This CDR3 is CASSFHQETQYF. The CDR3 DNA follows: TGTGCCAGCAGCTTCCACCAAGAGACCCAGTACTTC.

This chain connects TRBV2 to TRBJ1-1; D gene unclear. The CDR3 is made up of 11 amino acids. V gave up 0 bases and J gave up 6 bases, with 2 bases separating them. Per the germline V gene, CDR1 is SNHLY and CDR2 is FYNNEI. This CDR3 is CASSEAAEAFF. The CDR3 DNA follows: TGTGCCAGCAGTGAAGCGGCTGAAGCTTTCTTT.

This chain connects TRBV28 to TRBJ2-7; D perhaps matches TRBD2 (6 bases). Germline CDR1 is MDHEN and CDR2 is SYDVKM. The ends were cut back, 5 bases at V and 3 bases at J, with 14 bases in the middle. The CDR3 spans 14 residues. The CDR3 loop is CASSPSGGNYEQYF. The CDR3 bases are TGTGCCAGCAGTCCCTCGGGCGGGAACTACGAGCAGTACTTC. Together with reference TRBV28 and TRBJ2-7, the CDR3 gives the full variable domain: DVKVTQSSRYLVKRTGEKVFLECVQDMDHENMFWYRQDPGLGLRLIYFSYDVKMKEKGDIPEGYSVSREKKERFSLILESASTNQTSMYLCASSPSGGNYEQYFGPGTRLTVT.

The rearrangement uses TRBV18 and TRBJ1-1; unclear D gene. CDR3 size: 14 residues. Germline CDR1 is KGHSH and CDR2 is LQKENI. V was trimmed by 6 bases and J by 1 base, leaving 12 bases between them. The CDR3 is CASSPNAENTEAFF. The CDR3 nucleotides are TGTGCCAGCTCCCCAAACGCAGAGAACACTGAAGCTTTCTTT.

This chain connects TRBV9 to TRBJ2-1, with 7 bases identical to TRBD2. The CDR3 spans 13 residues. The V gene end was trimmed by 0 bases and the J gene end by 9 bases; junction bases not matched to a gene: 3. CDR1 and CDR2 from the germline V gene are SGDLS and YYNGEE. Written as DNA, the CDR3 is TGTGCCAGCAGCGTAGGCGGGGGTGGTGAGCAGTTCTTC. It is translated as CASSVGGGGEQFF.

J is TRBJ1-4 and V is TRBV29-1; D perhaps matches TRBD1 (5 bases). This CDR3 contains 14 residues. Germline loops: CDR1 SQVTM, CDR2 ANQGSEA. V lost 4 bases, J lost 3 bases, and 12 bases lay in between. CDR3 DNA: TGCAGCGTTGGGGAGGGGAGCGCTAATGAAAAACTGTTTTTT. The encoded protein is CSVGEGSANEKLFF.

This chain uses TRBV7-8 with TRBJ1-1, with 8 nucleotides matching TRBD1. CDR1 is SGHVS and CDR2 is FQNEAQ in the germline V gene. After removal of 4 bases from V and 3 bases from J, the junction contained 7 bases not matched to a gene. This CDR3 has 15 amino acids. DNA of the CDR3: TGTGCCAGCAGCTCTCAGGGGGCGCGGGACACTGAAGCTTTCTTT. It specifies CASSSQGARDTEAFF.

V and J are TRBV5-1 and TRBJ1-5; 10 bases match TRBD1. V was pared by 4 bases and J by 3 bases, with 4 bases of the junction left unmatched. This CDR3 is 15 amino acids long. CDR1 is SGHRS, CDR2 YFSETQ, per germline. The CDR3 sequence is CASSPTGGPNQPQHF. The CDR3 DNA reads as TGCGCCAGCAGCCCGACAGGGGGCCCCAATCAGCCCCAGCATTTT.

The chain has TRBV30 and TRBJ1-2, with TRBD1 as a possible D gene (5 bases). The ends were cut back, 1 base at V and 4 bases at J, with 13 bases in the middle. CDR3 length equals 14 residues. The germline V gene has CDR1 GTSNPN and CDR2 SVGIG (reference sequence). CDR3 residues: CAWSDPGAGYGYTF. The CDR3 DNA sequence: TGTGCCTGGAGTGACCCCGGGGCGGGCTATGGCTACACCTTC.

The genes are TRBV7-9 and TRBJ2-7, with 11 nucleotides matching TRBD2. The V segment lost 1 base and the J segment 12 bases; nucleotides outside the gene matches: 11. The CDR3 totals 15 residues. Germline V CDR1 and CDR2: SEHNR, FQNEAQ (reference sequence). CDR3 coding DNA: TGTGCCAGCAGCTTAGAGGGACTAGCGGACAGTGGATGGTACTTC. This sequence encodes CASSLEGLADSGWYF.